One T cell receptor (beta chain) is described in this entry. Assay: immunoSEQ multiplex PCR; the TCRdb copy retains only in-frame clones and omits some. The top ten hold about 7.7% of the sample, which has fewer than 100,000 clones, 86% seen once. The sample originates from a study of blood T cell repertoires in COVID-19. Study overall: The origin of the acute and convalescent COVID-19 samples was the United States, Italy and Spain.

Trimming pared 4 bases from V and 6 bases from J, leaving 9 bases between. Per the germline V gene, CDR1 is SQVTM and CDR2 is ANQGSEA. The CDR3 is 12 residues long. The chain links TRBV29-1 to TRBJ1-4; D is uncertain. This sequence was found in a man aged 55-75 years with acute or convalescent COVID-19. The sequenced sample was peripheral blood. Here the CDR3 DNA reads TGCAGCGTTGGGAGTTGGGATGAAAAACTGTTTTTT. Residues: CSVGSWDEKLFF.